This record covers a single T cell receptor beta chain. Antigen specificity is unknown. This sample is part of a study of cytomegalovirus exposure and HLA in healthy donors. Although they were nominally healthy when sampled, donors likely had unrecorded immune exposures. The PCR had 60 Vbeta and 13 Jbeta primers. Generated by immunoSEQ multiplex PCR, the TCRdb table keeps only in-frame clones and is missing some. In the table there are 95,000 to 110,000 clones, roughly a tenth of which are singletons. Study-level findings and limits: The study found most TCR sequences rare, yet found some public TCRs in many donors. In presence/absence analyses, roughly uniform sequencing depth across donors was assumed. The study labeled 180 or so TCR beta chains cytomegalovirus-associated.

V lost 5 bases, J lost 6 bases, and 8 bases stayed unmatched. CDR1 is KGHSH and CDR2 is LQKENI in the germline V gene. The CDR3 is 14 residues long. Material for sequencing was PBMCs. This clonotype was obtained from a man aged 40-49 years in good health and CMV-seropositive. The chain has TRBV18 and TRBJ2-7; 9 bases are shared with TRBD1. The CDR3 DNA reads TGTGCCAGCTCATACCGGGACAGGGTAAGCGAGCAGTACTTC. Its translation: CASSYRDRVSEQYF.